The next 23 T cell receptor beta chains were all read from a single sample in a study of blood T cells in healthy people across ages. PCR was performed a second time for about 7 to 11 cycles using a sample-barcoded 5' primer and a J-beta primer mix. In TCRdb, the 5' RACE reads were re-called with MiXCR into one record per CDR3 protein. The sample has some 760,000 distinct CDR3 sequences, approximately 25% seen once. This sample also belongs to another study, concerning T cells of mothers and their children.

Sequencing was carried out using blood. The source is a boy younger than 18 in good health.

This clonotype was observed a handful of times. V gene TRBV7-6 combines with J gene TRBJ1-2; D is ambiguous. The germline V gene has CDR1 SGHVS and CDR2 FNYEAQ. V was cut by 4 bases and J by 8 bases, with 17 bases left in between. The CDR3 totals 14 residues. The CDR3 DNA sequence: TGTGCCAGCAGCTCCCCACTTGCGGGAAACGGCTACACCTTC. Translating it yields CASSSPLAGNGYTF.

As concerns this clonotype: The germline gene is not matched at one end of the junction; a read error may be the cause. This CDR3 is CASSPGRNYEQSF. The CDR3 DNA sequence: TGTGCCAGCAGTCCCGGGAGAAACTACGAGCAGTCCTTC. The chain links TRBV27 to TRBJ2-5, with a weak D call TRBD2 (6 bases). The germline gives CDR1 MNHEY, CDR2 SMNVEV (reference sequence). The CDR3 is made up of 13 amino acids.

The J gene is TRBJ2-5, the V gene TRBV5-1; 12 bases are shared with TRBD2. Gene TRBJ2-7 matches the end of the DNA better, so the J call may be wrong. Germline-derived CDR1 and CDR2 are SGHRS and YFSETQ. This CDR3 region has 16 residues. The DNA of the CDR3 is TGCGCCAGCAGCTTGATCACGCCGACTAGCGGGGGCGAGCAGTACTTC. This codes for CASSLITPTSGGEQYF.

The chain combines TRBV29-1 with TRBJ2-5; tentatively, D is TRBD2 (5 bases). Trimming removed 4 bases from V and 2 bases from J, with 14 bases in between. The V gene's germline CDR1 is SQVTM and CDR2 ANQGSEA. The CDR3 loop spans 14 amino acids. CDR3 bases: TGCAGCGTTGTCGGCGGGCTTAGGCAAGAGACCCAGTACTTC. Translated: CSVVGGLRQETQYF.

For the CDR3, the DNA is TGTGCCAGCAGCTTTCGCAGGGTAAATGAGCAGTTCTTC. Amino acid sequence: CASSFRRVNEQFF. The rearrangement links TRBV13 to TRBJ2-1, with D tentatively TRBD1 (5 bases). This CDR3 has 13 amino acids. Germline loops: CDR1 PRHDT, CDR2 FYEKMQ (reference sequence). V lost 3 bases and J 7 bases, leaving 10 bases between the germline ends. The full variable domain, in which reference TRBV13 and TRBJ2-1 provide the parts outside the CDR3, is AAGVIQSPRHLIKEKRETATLKCYPIPRHDTVYWYQQGPGQDPQFLISFYEKMQSDKGSIPDRFSAQQFSDYHSELNMSSLELGDSALYFCASSFRRVNEQFFGPGTRLTVL.

J is TRBJ1-5 and V is TRBV20-1; the D gene is possibly TRBD1 (6 bases). The CDR3 contains 10 residues. Germline V gene data show CDR1 as DFQATT and CDR2 as SNEGSKA (reference sequence). Trimming shortened V by 7 bases and J by 6 bases, and 7 bases separated the two germline ends. The CDR3 sequence: CSVGGQPQHF. The CDR3 nucleotides read TGCAGTGTAGGGGGTCAGCCCCAGCATTTT.

The sample holds a few counts of this clonotype. V usage is TRBV9 and J usage is TRBJ2-7; unclear D gene. Germline V CDR1 and CDR2: SGDLS, YYNGEE. Trimming took 4 bases from V and 7 from J, leaving 18 bases between them. CDR3 size: 14 residues. CDR3 in amino acids: CASSPNLGLGEQYF. CDR3 coding DNA: TGTGCCAGCAGCCCCAATCTCGGGCTAGGGGAGCAGTACTTC.

This clonotype was detected a few times. The chain has TRBV9 and TRBJ1-6; 7 bases line up with TRBD1. The germline CDR1 and CDR2 sequences are SGDLS and YYNGEE. The CDR3 totals 14 residues. Trimming cost V 0 bases and J 12 bases; bases outside gene matches: 6. CDR3 DNA sequence: TGTGCCAGCAGCGTAGAGCCAGGGGGATTACCCCTCCACTTT. It encodes CASSVEPGGLPLHF. Variable domain in full (rest from reference TRBV9 and TRBJ1-6): DSGVTQTPKHLITATGQRVTLRCSPRSGDLSVYWYQQSLDQGLQFLIQYYNGEERAKGNILERFSAQQFPDLHSELNLSSLELGDSALYFCASSVEPGGLPLHFGNGTRLTVT.

This chain uses TRBV29-1 with TRBJ2-7, with 8 bases that match TRBD1. V gave up 4 bases and J gave up 5 bases; unmatched junction bases: 16. CDR3 size: 16 residues. The germline V gene encodes CDR1 SQVTM and CDR2 ANQGSEA. CDR3 in amino acids: CSVVGGQATPWDEQYF. CDR3 nucleotide sequence: TGCAGCGTTGTTGGGGGACAGGCGACACCCTGGGACGAGCAGTACTTC.

The rearrangement joins TRBV3-1 to TRBJ2-5; the D gene is possibly TRBD2 (5 bases). The DNA end is a closer match to TRBJ2-7, so the J assignment may be wrong. CDR3 size: 13 residues. The germline CDR1 and CDR2 sequences are LGHDT and YNNKEL (reference sequence). The CDR3 region is CASRKDLTFEQYF. Here the CDR3 DNA reads TGTGCCAGCAGGAAGGACTTAACCTTCGAGCAGTACTTC.

This clonotype was detected a few times. The J gene is TRBJ2-7, the V gene TRBV7-2; D may be TRBD1 (6 bases). CDR3 length: 16 residues. CDR1 and CDR2 (germline): SGHTA, FQGNSA. The ends were cut back, 1 base at V and 0 bases at J, with 13 bases in the middle. The CDR3 spells CASSLEDRGGSYEQYF. The CDR3 coding sequence is TGTGCCAGCAGCTTAGAGGACAGAGGGGGCTCCTACGAGCAGTACTTC.

In this sample, this clonotype turned up a few times. CDR3 coding DNA: TGCAGCGTTGAATTTCTAGCGCGAGCGGATGAGACCCAGTACTTC. Translated: CSVEFLARADETQYF. The chain has TRBV29-1 and TRBJ2-5; perhaps TRBD2 as D (6 bases). The V gene's germline CDR1 is SQVTM and CDR2 ANQGSEA. The CDR3 is 15 residues long. Trimming took 2 bases from V and 5 from J, leaving 18 bases between them.

The chain has TRBV6-2 or TRBV6-3 and TRBJ1-1, with D possibly being TRBD1 (5 bases). The V and J ends lost 4 bases and 0 bases respectively, with 15 bases between them. The length of the CDR3 is 16 residues. Germline V gene lookup returns CDR1 MNHEY and CDR2 SVGEGT. CDR3: CASSFRRGVMNTEAFF. The DNA for the CDR3 is TGTGCCAGCAGTTTCCGGAGGGGAGTGATGAACACTGAAGCTTTCTTT.

The chain joins TRBV13 to TRBJ1-5; the match to TRBD1 covers 9 bases. Germline V gene lookup returns CDR1 PRHDT and CDR2 FYEKMQ (reference sequence). The CDR3 is made up of 16 amino acids. V lost 5 bases, J lost 2 bases, and 7 bases stayed unmatched. The CDR3 sequence: CASSRRDRVGNQPQHF. The CDR3 DNA follows: TGTGCCAGCAGCAGGAGGGACAGGGTTGGCAATCAGCCCCAGCATTTT.

This clonotype was seen only once. This chain's CDR3 is CASSPGTGQTYEQYF. Written as DNA, the CDR3 is TGCGCCAGCAGCCCAGGGACAGGCCAAACCTACGAGCAGTACTTC. The chain combines TRBV4-1 with TRBJ2-5; TRBD1 matches 8 bases. The better agreement between TRBJ2-7 and the DNA end casts doubt on the J call. The CDR3 runs 15 residues. CDR1 and CDR2 (germline): MGHRA, YSYEKL.

V gene TRBV10-1 combines with J gene TRBJ2-1; maybe TRBD2 (6 bases). Trimming removed 1 base at V and 5 bases at J, with 12 bases between. Per the germline V gene, CDR1 is WNHNN and CDR2 is SYGVQD (reference sequence). This CDR3 contains 15 residues. CDR3 DNA: TGCGCCAGCAGTGAGTTTGGCCGGGAGAACAATGAGCAGTTCTTC. This sequence encodes CASSEFGRENNEQFF.

The J gene is TRBJ1-2, the V gene TRBV28; D might be TRBD1 (6 bases). The ends were cut back, 5 bases at V and 4 bases at J, with 17 bases in the middle. This CDR3 comprises 15 residues. CDR1 and CDR2 from the germline V gene are MDHEN and SYDVKM. CDR3 amino acids: CASSPLDRSVYGYTF. CDR3 nucleotide sequence: TGTGCCAGCAGTCCTTTGGACAGATCAGTCTATGGCTACACCTTC.

V gene TRBV12-3 or TRBV12-4 combines with J gene TRBJ2-7; a possible D gene is TRBD2 (6 bases). The CDR3 sequence is 15 residues long. Trimming took 3 bases from V and 3 from J, leaving 15 bases between them. The CDR3: CASSLSSGYFYEQYF. The CDR3 nucleotides read TGTGCCAGCAGTTTGAGTAGCGGATACTTCTACGAGCAGTACTTC.

The V and J genes are TRBV11-2 and TRBJ2-7; 8 bases align to TRBD2. The germline CDR1 and CDR2 sequences are SGHAT and FQNNGV. The J segment lost 0 bases and the V segment lost 2 bases, leaving 18 bases of the junction unmatched. CDR3 length: 20 residues. CDR3 sequence: CASSLRGAGGGSTFSYEQYF. The DNA of the CDR3 is TGTGCCAGCAGCTTACGTGGAGCGGGCGGGGGGTCTACTTTCTCCTACGAGCAGTACTTC.

This chain joins TRBV11-2 and TRBJ1-6, with TRBD1 matching 7 bases. Losses at the gene ends were 5 bases for V and 5 bases for J; bases not matched to a gene: 3. CDR3 length: 14 amino acids. The germline CDR1 and CDR2 sequences are SGHAT and FQNNGV. The CDR3 coding sequence is TGTGCCAGCAGCGCGGGACAGAATAATTCACCCCTCCACTTT. It yields the protein CASSAGQNNSPLHF.

The chain carries TRBV21-1 and TRBJ1-3; TRBD1, the table's D call, lacks a check against the DNA. TRBV21-1 is flagged as a pseudogene. The length of the CDR3 is 16 residues. CDR3 sequence reads: CASSSPGVKCWNTIYF. DNA of the CDR3: TGTGCCAGCAGCTCCCCGGGGGTAAAGTGTTGGAACACCATATATTTT.

The V call is TRBV29-1, the J call TRBJ2-5, with D hard to call. The length of the CDR3 is 12 residues. The V gene's germline CDR1 is SQVTM and CDR2 ANQGSEA. The V end lost 3 bases, the J end lost 5 bases, and 10 bases lay between the germline ends. The CDR3 DNA reads TGCAGCGTTGAGAGTACCCCGGAGACCCAGTACTTC. Its protein product is CSVESTPETQYF.

In this sample, this clonotype turned up a few times. Here the CDR3 DNA reads TGTGCCATCAGTGACTCGTTCGGCTACACCTTC. This translates into CAISDSFGYTF. V gene TRBV10-3 combines with J gene TRBJ1-2; D is ambiguous. The CDR3 has 11 amino acids. V lost 3 bases and J lost 8, with 7 bases in between. Looked up from germline, CDR1 is ENHRY and CDR2 is SYGVKD.